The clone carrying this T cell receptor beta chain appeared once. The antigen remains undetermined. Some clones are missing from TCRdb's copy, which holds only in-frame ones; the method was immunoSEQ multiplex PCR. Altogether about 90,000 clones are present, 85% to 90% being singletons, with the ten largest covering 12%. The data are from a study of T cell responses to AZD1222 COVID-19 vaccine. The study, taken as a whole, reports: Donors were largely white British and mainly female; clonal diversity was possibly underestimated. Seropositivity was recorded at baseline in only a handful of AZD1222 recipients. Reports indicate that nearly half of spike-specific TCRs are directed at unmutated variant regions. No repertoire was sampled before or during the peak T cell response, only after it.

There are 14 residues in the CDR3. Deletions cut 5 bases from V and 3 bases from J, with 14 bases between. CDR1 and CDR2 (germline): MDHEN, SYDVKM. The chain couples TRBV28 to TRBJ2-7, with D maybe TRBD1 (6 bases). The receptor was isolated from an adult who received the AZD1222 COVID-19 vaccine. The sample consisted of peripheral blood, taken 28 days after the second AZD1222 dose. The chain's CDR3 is CASSPPDRFYEQYF. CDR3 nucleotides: TGTGCCAGCAGTCCTCCCGACAGGTTCTACGAGCAGTACTTC.